The source of this TCR beta chain is a study of T cell responses to AZD1222 COVID-19 vaccine. As for this clone: Its antigen is unknown.

General study results and limits: Nearly half of the spike-specific TCRs reportedly recognize variant regions that carry no mutations. Just 6 or 7 people given AZD1222 tested seropositive at baseline. Spike-specific TCR breadth and depth rose after two AZD1222 doses.

The CDR3 is 18 amino acids. The V gene's germline CDR1 is LGHDT and CDR2 YNNKEL (reference sequence). With V trimmed by 0 bases and J by 4 bases, 10 bases remained unmatched. Sequencing used immunoSEQ multiplex PCR; TCRdb keeps in-frame clones, though not all of them. Here the sample spans some 99,000 clones, about four fifths being singletons. The chain combines TRBV3-1 (or the pseudogene TRBV3-2) with TRBJ2-1; TRBD2 agrees at 9 bases. The TCR sequence derives from an adult who received the AZD1222 COVID-19 vaccine. This specimen consisted of peripheral blood, obtained 28 days after the second AZD1222 dose. As DNA, the CDR3 is TGTGCCAGCAGCCAAGATCTAGGGCGGGGGGGCGCATACAATGAGCAGTTCTTC. Translation: CASSQDLGRGGAYNEQFF.